The clone carrying this TCR beta chain is a singleton in its sample. Using immunoSEQ multiplex PCR, the repertoire was profiled, and TCRdb retains in-frame clones only, with some absent. The table lists under 150,000 clones, about 82% of them singletons. This record comes from a study of blood T cell repertoires in COVID-19. The sample comprised peripheral blood. The receptor comes from a woman aged 40 to 55 with active or convalescent COVID-19.

CDR3: CASSSPTGVYGYTF. CDR3 sequence (DNA): TGTGCCAGCAGCTCACCGACAGGGGTCTATGGCTACACCTTC. The rearrangement joins TRBV5-5 to TRBJ1-2, with 8 nucleotides matching TRBD1. Germline assignment: CDR1 SGHKS and CDR2 YYEKEE (reference sequence). The CDR3 consists of 14 residues. V gave up 3 bases and J gave up 4 bases; unmatched junction bases: 5.